What follows are 11 T cell receptor beta chains derived from one specimen sequenced in a study of blood T cell repertoires in COVID-19. Data came from immunoSEQ multiplex PCR; TCRdb stores just in-frame clones and leaves some out. The sample consists of 50,000 to 65,000 clones, 82% of them appearing once. Sequencing was carried out using peripheral blood. Source of these receptors: a woman between 55 and 75 years old with acute or convalescent COVID-19.

The chain couples TRBV4-2 to TRBJ1-2; maybe TRBD1 (5 bases). V lost 1 base to trimming and J lost 5 bases, with 11 bases between them. Germline CDR1 is LGHNA and CDR2 is YNFKEQ. The CDR3 totals 14 residues. CDR3 amino acids: CASSQGDSQYGYTF. The CDR3 DNA follows: TGTGCCAGCAGCCAAGGAGACAGCCAATATGGCTACACCTTC.

The rearrangement joins TRBV27 to TRBJ1-2; TRBD1 might be the D (6 bases). The CDR3 loop spans 16 amino acids. Trimming took off 6 bases at V and 0 bases at J, with 17 bases between the two ends. Looked up from germline, CDR1 is MNHEY and CDR2 is SMNVEV (reference sequence). The DNA for the CDR3 is TGTGCCAGCAGAACGACCGCCAGGGGAGCTAACTATGGCTACACCTTC. This gives the protein CASRTTARGANYGYTF.

V usage is TRBV7-9 and J usage is TRBJ1-5; 8 positions agree with TRBD1. This CDR3 contains 14 residues. V gave up 4 bases and J gave up 3 bases; unmatched junction bases: 2. Germline V CDR1 and CDR2: SEHNR, FQNEAQ (reference sequence). CDR3 in amino acids: CASSWTGTNQPQHF. In DNA, the CDR3 is TGTGCCAGCAGCTGGACAGGGACCAATCAGCCCCAGCATTTT.

The chain combines TRBV4-1 with TRBJ1-2, with D possibly being TRBD1 (5 bases). The V end lost 3 bases, the J end lost 2 bases, and 10 bases lay between the germline ends. The germline CDR1 and CDR2 sequences are MGHRA and YSYEKL. This CDR3 has 14 amino acids. CDR3: CASSHADSNYGYTF. The CDR3 nucleotides are TGCGCCAGCAGCCATGCTGACAGCAACTATGGCTACACCTTC.

This chain joins TRBV14 and TRBJ1-6; maybe TRBD1 (6 bases). The CDR3 is 14 residues long. Trimming cost V 6 bases and J 9 bases, with 15 bases left between them. Germline V gene data show CDR1 as SGHDN and CDR2 as FVKESK. Here the CDR3 reads CASSWGHRGSPLHF. CDR3 coding DNA: TGTGCCAGCAGTTGGGGACACCGGGGTTCACCCCTCCACTTT.

The chain recombines TRBV12-3 or TRBV12-4 with TRBJ1-2; possibly TRBD1 for D (5 bases). This CDR3 has 13 amino acids. Between the trimmed V and J ends, which lost 1 base and 6 bases, there was a span of 9 bases. Written as DNA, the CDR3 is TGTGCCAGCAGTTTAGGGACAACTAATGGCTACACCTTC. Amino acid sequence: CASSLGTTNGYTF.

This rearrangement joins TRBV27 to TRBJ2-1; 7 bases match TRBD2. The V gene's germline CDR1 is MNHEY and CDR2 SMNVEV (reference sequence). The CDR3 is 14 residues long. The trim removed 6 bases at V and 2 bases at J, leaving 4 bases unmatched. CDR3 sequence (DNA): TGTGCCAGCAGATCGGGGGGTACCTACAATGAGCAGTTCTTC. It translates to CASRSGGTYNEQFF.

This chain connects TRBV6-5 to TRBJ1-2, with 7 positions matching TRBD1. CDR1 and CDR2 from the germline V gene are MNHEY and SVGAGI. J gave up 6 bases and V 5 bases, and 9 bases lay outside the gene matches. CDR3 length: 14 residues. CDR3: CASSQATGFHGYTF. In DNA, the CDR3 is TGTGCCAGCAGTCAGGCGACAGGGTTCCATGGCTACACCTTC.

J is TRBJ1-2 and V is TRBV5-1, with unresolved D. The CDR3 is 14 residues long. With 0 bases removed from V and 1 base from J, the gap between germline ends came to 7 bases. The V gene's germline CDR1 is SGHRS and CDR2 YFSETQ. This CDR3 reads CASSLDEGNYGYTF. CDR3 nucleotides: TGCGCCAGCAGCTTGGACGAGGGTAACTATGGCTACACCTTC.

The chain combines TRBV5-4 with TRBJ2-2, with 7 bases identical to TRBD2. Germline V lookup: CDR1 SGHNT, CDR2 YYREEE (reference sequence). J lost 7 bases, V lost 0 bases, and 6 bases had no gene match. CDR3 length: 15 residues. CDR3 sequence: CASSLGLAGLGELFF. The CDR3 nucleotides read TGTGCCAGCAGCTTGGGTTTAGCGGGCCTCGGGGAGCTGTTTTTT.

This sequence joins TRBV6-6 and TRBJ1-1, with 8 bases matching TRBD1. CDR3 size: 14 residues. V trimming: 6 bases; J trimming: 2 bases; junction bases outside the gene matches: 5. The germline V gene has CDR1 MNHNY and CDR2 SVGAGI (reference sequence). CDR3 in amino acids: CASRNRGGNTEAFF. The CDR3 DNA reads TGTGCCAGCAGGAACAGGGGGGGTAACACTGAAGCTTTCTTT.